This is a list of T cell receptor beta chains from one sample in a study of blood T cells in healthy people across ages. MiXCR, run by TCRdb on the 5' RACE reads, gives a single entry per CDR3 protein. This sample carries 750,000 to 950,000 distinct CDR3 sequences, roughly 53% of them seen once, and the ten largest clones take about 42%. The sample taken for sequencing was blood. These receptors originate from a man older than 75 in good health. Each CDR3 is given with its conserved first and last residue. The D gene is left open where the match is weak. Some rows mark clone size as missing; the rest say once, few, many or name a class of expanded clone.

abundance | j_gene | v_gene | d_gene | CDR3nt | CDR3aa
NA | TRBJ2-7 | TRBV29-1 | TRBD2 | TGCAGCGTTGGGGGCGGGAGGGGGTCCTACGAGCAGTACTTC | CSVGGGRGSYEQYF
NA | TRBJ2-7 | TRBV29-1 | NA | TGCAGCGTTATACCGGGACTCAACTCCTACGAGCAGTACTTC | CSVIPGLNSYEQYF
few | TRBJ2-1 | TRBV14 | NA | TGTGCCAGCAGCCACCAAGTAGTGACAGTACGGGAGCAGTTCTTC | CASSHQVVTVREQFF
NA | TRBJ2-5 | TRBV5-1 | NA | TGCGCCAGCAGCTTGAGGGTAGGGAACCAAGAGACCCAGTACTTC | CASSLRVGNQETQYF
NA | TRBJ2-7 | TRBV20-1 | NA | TGCAGTGCTAGGGGGGCAGGCCCCTACGAGCAGTACTTC | CSARGAGPYEQYF
few | TRBJ2-1 | TRBV24-1 | NA | TGTGCCACCCAGGGTGGGACTCAGTTCCCCTACAATGAGCAGTTCTTC | CATQGGTQFPYNEQFF
few | TRBJ2-7 | TRBV20-1 | NA | TGCAGTGCTAGAGATTCTTCCCTCGAGCAGTACTTC | CSARDSSLEQYF
few | TRBJ2-7 | TRBV29-1 | NA | TGCAGCGCTCGGGCGGGCGGTTACCTGAAGCAGTACTTC | CSARAGGYLKQYF
NA | TRBJ2-1 | TRBV2 | NA | TGTGCCGGTCACCCGAGCTCCTACAATGAGCAGTTCTTC | CAGHPSSYNEQFF
NA | TRBJ1-2 | TRBV7-9 | NA | TGTGCCAGCAGCTCCCGTGGCCTGGGGTACACCTTC | CASSSRGLGYTF
NA | TRBJ2-5 | TRBV7-9 | TRBD2 | TGTGCCAGCAGCTCCTTGGGAGCGGGATTGGAGACCCAGTACTTC | CASSSLGAGLETQYF
NA | TRBJ2-7 | TRBV2 | TRBD2 | TGTGCCAGCAGTCCTCAGGGAGGACTAGCGGGAGTCAACTACGAGCAGTACTTC | CASSPQGGLAGVNYEQYF
NA | TRBJ2-7 | TRBV7-9 | TRBD2 | TGTGCCAGCAGCCCTGGAGGGCCTAGCGGGAGGCGCGACGAGCAGTACTTC | CASSPGGPSGRRDEQYF
NA | TRBJ2-1 | TRBV25-1 | TRBD1 | TGTGCCAGCAGTGAATACAAGGGGGCTGTGAGTGAGCAGTTCTTC | CASSEYKGAVSEQFF
NA | TRBJ1-5 | TRBV21-1 | NA | TGTGCCAGGGTTTTAAGACAGCATGGACCAAGCAATCAGCCCCAGCATTTT | CARVLRQHGPSNQPQHF
NA | TRBJ1-2 | TRBV24-1 | NA | TGTGCCACCAGTATAGGGTCCTATGGCTACACCTTC | CATSIGSYGYTF
once | TRBJ2-1 | TRBV12-3/TRBV12-4 | TRBD2 | TGTGCCAGCACCCCGAGCGGGAGATCCTTAGGAGAGCAGTTCTTC | CASTPSGRSLGEQFF
NA | TRBJ2-3 | TRBV29-1 | TRBD2 | TGCAGCGTCCTCGGTAGGGGACTAGCAACAGATACGCAGTATTTT | CSVLGRGLATDTQYF
NA | TRBJ2-1 | TRBV15 | NA | TGTGCCACCAGCAACCGGGACTCAACCTACGAGCAGTTCTTC | CATSNRDSTYEQFF
few | TRBJ2-7 | TRBV29-1 | TRBD1 | TGCAGCGTTGCAAGGGACAGGGATTTGGGCGAGCAGTACTTC | CSVARDRDLGEQYF
few | TRBJ1-1 | TRBV25-1 | NA | TGTGCCAGCAGCGATTCGGGGGGAGGGTCATTGAACACTGAAGCTTTCTTT | CASSDSGGGSLNTEAFF
NA | TRBJ2-5 | TRBV5-1 | TRBD2 | TGCGCCAGCAGCTCCCGCTTAGCGGGAATCAAGGAGACCCAGTACTTC | CASSSRLAGIKETQYF
few | TRBJ2-7 | TRBV25-1 | TRBD1 | TGTGCCAGCAGTGGTAACCGGGGACAGGTCTCCTACGAGCAGTACTTC | CASSGNRGQVSYEQYF
few | TRBJ1-1 | TRBV4-1 | NA | TGCGCCAGCAGCCAAGTAAGCGGGGGGCTCGGGGGCACTGAAGCTTTCTTT | CASSQVSGGLGGTEAFF
NA | TRBJ2-4 | TRBV28 | NA | TGTGCCAGCGGGACAGTCCGGGAGGAGCAGTACTTC | CASGTVREEQYF
NA | TRBJ2-3 | TRBV29-1 | NA | TGCAGCCTCCTTCTCACAGGCGGGGGGACAGATGCGCAGTATTTT | CSLLLTGGGTDAQYF
once | TRBJ2-1 | TRBV12-3/TRBV12-4 | TRBD2 | TGTGCCAGCAGTCGGGCGGGGGGGGGTGAGCAGTTCTTC | CASSRAGGGEQFF
NA | TRBJ2-1 | TRBV12-3/TRBV12-4 | TRBD1 | TGTGCCAGCAGTACGTGGACAGGGGGCGAGTTCTTC | CASSTWTGGEFF
NA | TRBJ2-1 | TRBV4-1 | NA | TGCGCCAGCAGCCAGTATCCTCGGGACGACAATGAGCAGTTCTTC | CASSQYPRDDNEQFF
NA | TRBJ2-7 | TRBV15 | NA | TGTGCCACCAGCAGAGCGGACAGACACGAGCAGTACTTC | CATSRADRHEQYF
NA | TRBJ2-1 | TRBV15 | NA | TGTGCCACCAGCAGAGGGAAAGATGAGCAGTTCTTC | CATSRGKDEQFF
NA | TRBJ2-7 | TRBV6-2/TRBV6-3 | TRBD2 | TGTGCCAGCAGTGACGGGACTAGCTTGGGCGAGCAGTACTTC | CASSDGTSLGEQYF
NA | TRBJ1-4 | TRBV7-2 | NA | TGTGCCAGCAGCCTGGAATGGGGAAGCGGTGAAAAACTGTTTTTT | CASSLEWGSGEKLFF
NA | TRBJ1-2 | TRBV5-1 | NA | TGCGCCAGCGGACAGACTAACTATGGCTACACCTTC | CASGQTNYGYTF
NA | TRBJ2-1 | TRBV24-1 | TRBD2 | TGTGCCACCGCAGGGAGTAGCGGGAGGGCCCCCTACAATGAGCAGTTCTTC | CATAGSSGRAPYNEQFF
NA | TRBJ2-3 | TRBV7-2 | NA | TGTGCCAGCAGCTTAATTCTACTGGTTAAGCACAGATACGCGTATTTT | CASSLILLVKHRYAYF
NA | TRBJ1-2 | TRBV6-5 | NA | TGTGCCAGCAGTACCGGACATCCCTGGGGTGGCTACACCTTC | CASSTGHPWGGYTF
NA | TRBJ1-2 | TRBV3-1 | TRBD1 | TGTGCCAGCAGCCAAGGGGGACAGAGTATAAGGGGCTACACCTTC | CASSQGGQSIRGYTF
few | TRBJ2-7 | TRBV7-6 | NA | TGTGCCAGCAGCTTAACGCCCCTCGGAAGGGTTGGGTCCTACGAGCAGTACTTC | CASSLTPLGRVGSYEQYF
few | TRBJ2-7 | TRBV4-1 | NA | TGCGCCAGCAGCCAAGGGCAGGGGGGGACCTACGAGCAGTACTTC | CASSQGQGGTYEQYF
few | TRBJ2-4 | TRBV14 | TRBD2 | TGTGCCAGCAGCCCTGTCGGGAGGGCGGCCAAAAACATTCAGTACTTC | CASSPVGRAAKNIQYF
NA | TRBJ2-3 | TRBV5-1 | TRBD1 | TGCGCCAGCAGCTCGGGACAGGGGGCTCGCAGATACGCGTATTTT | CASSSGQGARRYAYF
NA | TRBJ2-7 | TRBV7-9 | TRBD1 | TGTGCCAGCAGCTTAAACACCGGGACAGCAACCTACGAGCAGTACTTC | CASSLNTGTATYEQYF
NA | TRBJ2-7 | TRBV5-1 | NA | TGCGCCAGCAGCATAGACAGCTACGAGCAGTACTTC | CASSIDSYEQYF
few | TRBJ2-3 | TRBV6-5 | TRBD1 | TGTGCCAGCCGACCTGGGACAGGGGGAATATACGCGTATTTT | CASRPGTGGIYAYF
few | TRBJ2-7 | TRBV7-2 | TRBD2 | TGTGCCAGCAGCTTAGAGGGTAGCGGGAGGGCCTACGAGCAGTACTTC | CASSLEGSGRAYEQYF
NA | TRBJ2-3 | TRBV15 | TRBD2 | TGTGCCACAAGCAGAGAACTACTAGCGGTTGTGGATACGCAGTATTTT | CATSRELLAVVDTQYF
NA | TRBJ1-1 | TRBV2 | TRBD1 | TGTGCCAGCAGTGAATTAGGACAGGGCGGCACTGAAGCTTTCTTT | CASSELGQGGTEAFF
NA | TRBJ2-3 | TRBV24-1 | NA | TGTGCCATCCGGGCCACGGGTGTGGATACGCAGTATTTT | CAIRATGVDTQYF
few | TRBJ2-7 | TRBV29-1 | TRBD1 | TGCAGCGCCTGGGACAGGGGGGGCTACGAGCAGTACTTC | CSAWDRGGYEQYF
NA | TRBJ1-4 | TRBV4-1 | NA | TGCGCCAGCAGCCCGATATTGGGAAAACTGTTTTTT | CASSPILGKLFF
NA | TRBJ2-1 | TRBV6-1 | TRBD2 | TGTGCCAGCAGTCGAGCTAGCGGGAGGGCCGGTTTAGGAGAGACCCAGTTCTTC | CASSRASGRAGLGETQFF